What follows describes a single T cell receptor beta chain. Its antigen remains unknown. Trimming removed 4 bases from V and 3 bases from J; junction bases left unmatched: 13. Germline CDR1 SGHAT, CDR2 FQNNGV. The CDR3 has 18 residues. The data were obtained in a study of tumor-infiltrating lymphocytes in localized non-small cell lung cancer. Findings and caveats of the study: T-cell fraction did not differ between immunotypes IM1 and IM2. Each assay used a separate piece of the same tissue. No link was found between tumor T-cell fraction and recurrence-free survival.

Produced via immunoSEQ multiplex PCR; TCRdb's table is partial and in-frame only. The sample lists around 15,000 clones, less than 55% seen once, with about 16% in the top ten. The sample comprised lung tumor tissue. This rearrangement joins TRBV11-2 to TRBJ1-2; 11 bases map to TRBD1. The clonotype originates from a human donor with non-small cell lung cancer. CDR3 region: CASSSVGQGARSDYGYTF. The CDR3 DNA sequence: TGTGCCAGCAGCTCAGTTGGACAGGGGGCACGTAGCGACTATGGCTACACCTTC. Full variable domain (missing parts from reference TRBV11-2 and TRBJ1-2): EAGVAQSPRYKIIEKRQSVAFWCNPISGHATLYWYQQILGQGPKLLIQFQNNGVVDDSQLPKDRFSAERLKGVDSTLKIQPAKLEDSAVYLCASSSVGQGARSDYGYTFGSGTRLTVV.